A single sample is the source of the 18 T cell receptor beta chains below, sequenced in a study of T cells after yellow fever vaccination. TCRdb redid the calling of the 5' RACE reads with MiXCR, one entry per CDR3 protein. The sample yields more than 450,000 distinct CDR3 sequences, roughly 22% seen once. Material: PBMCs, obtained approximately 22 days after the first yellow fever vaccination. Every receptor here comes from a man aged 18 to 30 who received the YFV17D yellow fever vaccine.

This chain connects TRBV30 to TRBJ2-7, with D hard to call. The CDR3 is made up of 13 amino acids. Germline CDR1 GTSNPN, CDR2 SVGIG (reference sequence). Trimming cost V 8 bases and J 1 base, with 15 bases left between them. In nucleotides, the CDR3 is TGTGCCGCCGTTCCAAGCGCATCCTACGAGCAGTACTTC. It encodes CAAVPSASYEQYF.

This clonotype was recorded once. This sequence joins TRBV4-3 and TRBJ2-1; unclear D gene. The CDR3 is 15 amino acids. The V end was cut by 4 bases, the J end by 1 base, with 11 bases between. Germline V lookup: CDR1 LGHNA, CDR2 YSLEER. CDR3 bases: TGCGCCAGCAGCCTGCAAGACGGATCCTACAATGAGCAGTTCTTC. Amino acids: CASSLQDGSYNEQFF.

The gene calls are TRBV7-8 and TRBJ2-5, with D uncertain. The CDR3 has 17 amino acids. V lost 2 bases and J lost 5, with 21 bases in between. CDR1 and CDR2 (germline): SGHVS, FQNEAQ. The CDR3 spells CASSLLSPVIVGETQYF. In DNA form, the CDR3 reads TGTGCCAGCAGCTTACTTTCTCCGGTCATCGTCGGGGAGACCCAGTACTTC.

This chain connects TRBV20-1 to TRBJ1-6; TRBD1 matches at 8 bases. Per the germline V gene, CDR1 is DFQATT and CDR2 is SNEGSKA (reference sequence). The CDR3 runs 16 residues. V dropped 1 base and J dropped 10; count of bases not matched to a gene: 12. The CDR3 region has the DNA TGCAGTGCTAGAGCGTCGGGAACAGGGGGAGAATCACCCCTCCACTTT. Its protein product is CSARASGTGGESPLHF.

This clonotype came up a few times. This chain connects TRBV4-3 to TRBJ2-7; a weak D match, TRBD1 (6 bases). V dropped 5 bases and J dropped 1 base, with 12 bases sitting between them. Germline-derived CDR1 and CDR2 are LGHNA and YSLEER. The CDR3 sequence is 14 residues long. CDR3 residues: CASSGQTESYEQYF. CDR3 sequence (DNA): TGCGCCAGCAGCGGACAGACGGAGTCCTACGAGCAGTACTTC.

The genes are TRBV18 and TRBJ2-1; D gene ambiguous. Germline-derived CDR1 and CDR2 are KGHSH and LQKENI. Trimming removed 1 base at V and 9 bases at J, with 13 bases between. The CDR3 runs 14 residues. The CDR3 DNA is TGTGCCAGCTCACCACGACTCTCCACGGGTGAGCAGTTCTTC. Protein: CASSPRLSTGEQFF.

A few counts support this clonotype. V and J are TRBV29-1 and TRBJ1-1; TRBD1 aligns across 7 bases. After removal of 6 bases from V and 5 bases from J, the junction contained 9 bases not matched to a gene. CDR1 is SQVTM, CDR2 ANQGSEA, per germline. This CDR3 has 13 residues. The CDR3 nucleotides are TGCAGCGTCAGACAGGGCTGGGGGACTGAAGCTTTCTTT. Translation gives CSVRQGWGTEAFF.

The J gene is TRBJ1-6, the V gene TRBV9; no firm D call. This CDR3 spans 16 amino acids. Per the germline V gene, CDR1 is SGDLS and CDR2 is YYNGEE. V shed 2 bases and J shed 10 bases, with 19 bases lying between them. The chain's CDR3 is CASSVSPLREDSPLHF. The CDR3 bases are TGTGCCAGCAGCGTCTCCCCCCTGAGGGAGGACTCACCCCTCCACTTT.

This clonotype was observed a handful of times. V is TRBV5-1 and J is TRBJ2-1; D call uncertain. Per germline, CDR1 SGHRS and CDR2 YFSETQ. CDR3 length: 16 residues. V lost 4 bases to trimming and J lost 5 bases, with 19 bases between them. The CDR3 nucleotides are TGCGCCAGCAGCCCCCCCCCGGGCGGCTGGGACAATGAGCAGTTCTTC. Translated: CASSPPPGGWDNEQFF.

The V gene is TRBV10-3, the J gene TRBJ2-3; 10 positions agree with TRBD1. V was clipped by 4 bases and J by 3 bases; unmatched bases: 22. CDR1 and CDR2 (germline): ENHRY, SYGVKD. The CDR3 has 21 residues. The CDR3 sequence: CAISAPAVGSRDRGPTDTQYF. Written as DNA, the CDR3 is TGTGCCATCAGTGCCCCGGCCGTGGGTAGCCGGGACAGGGGTCCAACAGATACGCAGTATTTT.

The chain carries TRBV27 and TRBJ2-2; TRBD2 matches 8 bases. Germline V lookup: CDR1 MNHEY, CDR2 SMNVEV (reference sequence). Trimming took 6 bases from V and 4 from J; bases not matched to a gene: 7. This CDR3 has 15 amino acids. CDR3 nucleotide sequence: TGTGCCAGCAGCCCGATAGCGGGGACCACCGGGGAGCTGTTTTTT. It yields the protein CASSPIAGTTGELFF.

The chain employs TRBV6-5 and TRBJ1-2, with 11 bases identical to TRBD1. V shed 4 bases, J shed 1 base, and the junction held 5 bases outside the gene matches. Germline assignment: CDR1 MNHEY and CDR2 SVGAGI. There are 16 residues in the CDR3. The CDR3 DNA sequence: TGTGCCAGCAGTTGGACAGGGGGCGAGAGTAACTATGGCTACACCTTC. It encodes CASSWTGGESNYGYTF.

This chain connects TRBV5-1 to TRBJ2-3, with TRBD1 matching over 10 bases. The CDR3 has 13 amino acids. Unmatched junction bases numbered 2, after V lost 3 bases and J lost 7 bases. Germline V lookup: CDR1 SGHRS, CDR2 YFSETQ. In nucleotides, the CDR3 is TGCGCCAGCAGCTCGGACAGGGGGAATACGCAGTATTTT. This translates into CASSSDRGNTQYF.

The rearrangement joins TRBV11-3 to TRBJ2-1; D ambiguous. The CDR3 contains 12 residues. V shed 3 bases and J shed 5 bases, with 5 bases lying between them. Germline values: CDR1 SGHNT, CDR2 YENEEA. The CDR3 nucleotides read TGTGCCAGCAGCTTTACCAACAATGAGCAGTTCTTC. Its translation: CASSFTNNEQFF.

The CDR3 nucleotides read TGCAGCGCACGCTCTGACAGGACTATCTATGGCTACACCTTC. Its protein is CSARSDRTIYGYTF. The V gene is TRBV29-1, the J gene TRBJ1-2, with D possibly being TRBD1 (6 bases). Trimming cost V 7 bases and J 4 bases, with 19 bases left between them. CDR1 and CDR2 from the germline V gene are SQVTM and ANQGSEA. The CDR3 has 14 amino acids.

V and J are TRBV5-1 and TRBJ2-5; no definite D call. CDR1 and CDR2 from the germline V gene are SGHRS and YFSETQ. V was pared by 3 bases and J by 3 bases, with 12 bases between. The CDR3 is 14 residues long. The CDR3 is CASSSNAAEETQYF. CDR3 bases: TGCGCCAGCAGCTCCAACGCCGCGGAAGAGACCCAGTACTTC.

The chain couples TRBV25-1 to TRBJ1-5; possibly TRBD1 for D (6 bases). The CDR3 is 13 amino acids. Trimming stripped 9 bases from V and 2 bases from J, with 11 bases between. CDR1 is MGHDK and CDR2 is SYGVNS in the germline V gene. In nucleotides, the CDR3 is TGTGCCAGTGAGGGGGGCCGCAATCAGCCCCAGCATTTT. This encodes CASEGGRNQPQHF.

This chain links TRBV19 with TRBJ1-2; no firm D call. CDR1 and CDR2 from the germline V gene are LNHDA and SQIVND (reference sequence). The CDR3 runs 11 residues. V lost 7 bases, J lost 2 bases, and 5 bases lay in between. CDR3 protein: CASTRNYGYTF. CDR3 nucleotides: TGTGCCAGTACGAGGAACTATGGCTACACCTTC. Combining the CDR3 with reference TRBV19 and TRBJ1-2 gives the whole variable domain DGGITQSPKYLFRKEGQNVTLSCEQNLNHDAMYWYRQDPGQGLRLIYYSQIVNDFQKGDIAEGYSVSREKKESFPLTVTSAQKNPTAFYLCASTRNYGYTFGSGTRLTVV.